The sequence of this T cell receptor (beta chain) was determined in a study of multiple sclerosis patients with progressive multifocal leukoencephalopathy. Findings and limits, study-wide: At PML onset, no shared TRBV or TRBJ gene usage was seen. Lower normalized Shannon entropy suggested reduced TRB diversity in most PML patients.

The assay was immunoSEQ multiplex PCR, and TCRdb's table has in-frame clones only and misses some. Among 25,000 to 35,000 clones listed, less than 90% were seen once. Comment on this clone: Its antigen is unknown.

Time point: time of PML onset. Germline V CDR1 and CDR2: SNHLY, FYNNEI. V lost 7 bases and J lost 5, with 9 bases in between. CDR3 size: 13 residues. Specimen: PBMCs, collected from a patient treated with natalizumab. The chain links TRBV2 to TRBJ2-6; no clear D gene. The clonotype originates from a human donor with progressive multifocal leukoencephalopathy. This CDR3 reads CASTPSRANVLTF. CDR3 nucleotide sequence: TGTGCCAGCACGCCTTCTCGGGCCAACGTCCTGACTTTC.